The clone carrying this T cell receptor (beta chain) was counted many times. The data derive from a study of T cells in Graves' hyperthyroidism and ophthalmopathy. The study based diagnoses on clinical symptoms, serum thyroxine and TRAb, thyroid ultrasound and orbital computed tomography. RNA transcripts were the template for amplifying TCR beta CDR3 regions. The HTBI primer set drove a first-round RT-PCR of the TCR CDR3. Each CDR3 protein gets one entry after TCRdb re-called the multiplex PCR reads with MiXCR. The sample includes roughly 740,000 distinct CDR3 sequences, over 15% of them seen just once. This receptor was obtained from a man aged 18 to 30 with Graves' hyperthyroidism. Sequencing was performed on blood.

The CDR3 sequence is CASSLSYEQFF. CDR3 coding DNA: TGTGCCAGCAGTTTATCATATGAGCAGTTCTTC. J is TRBJ2-1 and V is TRBV12-3 or TRBV12-4, with unresolved D. The V and J ends lost 2 bases and 8 bases respectively, with 4 bases between them. The CDR3 sequence is 11 residues long.